These T cell receptor beta chains were read from a single sample in a study of neurological immune-mediated disorders. TCRdb called the 5' RACE reads again in MiXCR, with one record for every CDR3 protein. The table has more than 30,000 distinct CDR3 sequences, roughly 15% seen once. Source material: CD4+ T cells from blood. These receptor sequences come from a female donor with HTLV-1-associated myelopathy (HAM/TSP). Each CDR3 is given with its conserved first and last residue. The order of the fields is D gene, V gene, clone size, J gene, CDR3 DNA, CDR3 protein. A D gene is named only where the DNA matches it firmly. Clone size is not always given. Where it is, it says once, few, many or a class for expanded clones.

d_call: TRBD2; v_call: TRBV20-1; clone_size: once; j_call: TRBJ2-7; cdr3_nt: TGCAGTGCTATGGGACTAGCGGGGGAGCAGTACTTC; cdr3_aa: CSAMGLAGEQYF
d_call: .; v_call: TRBV6-1; clone_size: many; j_call: TRBJ2-7; cdr3_nt: TGTGCCAGCAGGTTCAGCAGGAGTTCCTACGAGCAGTACTTC; cdr3_aa: CASRFSRSSYEQYF
d_call: .; v_call: TRBV24-1; clone_size: many; j_call: TRBJ2-1; cdr3_nt: TGTGCCACCAGTGATCCCAGGGGGAGCGGGACAGATGAGCAGTTCTTC; cdr3_aa: CATSDPRGSGTDEQFF
d_call: TRBD2; v_call: TRBV12-3/TRBV12-4; clone_size: .; j_call: TRBJ2-5; cdr3_nt: TGTGCCAGCAGCGGACTAGCGGGGGGACAAGAGACCCAGTACTTC; cdr3_aa: CASSGLAGGQETQYF
d_call: .; v_call: TRBV11-2; clone_size: .; j_call: TRBJ1-2; cdr3_nt: TGTGCCAGCAGCTTAGGAATCTTCTATGGCTACACCTTC; cdr3_aa: CASSLGIFYGYTF
d_call: .; v_call: TRBV6-2/TRBV6-3; clone_size: many; j_call: TRBJ1-5; cdr3_nt: TGTGCCAGCAAAAAGCAAAATCAGCCCCAGCATTTT; cdr3_aa: CASKKQNQPQHF
d_call: TRBD2; v_call: TRBV3-1; clone_size: many; j_call: TRBJ2-3; cdr3_nt: TGTGCCAGCAGCCAAGATCGACTAGCGGCGCCCGCCCCAGATACGCAGTATTTT; cdr3_aa: CASSQDRLAAPAPDTQYF
d_call: .; v_call: TRBV5-1; clone_size: many; j_call: TRBJ2-6; cdr3_nt: TGCGCCAGCAGCTTGGCCTCGGGGAACTCTGGGGCCAACGTCCTGACTTTC; cdr3_aa: CASSLASGNSGANVLTF
d_call: .; v_call: TRBV5-6; clone_size: many; j_call: TRBJ1-6; cdr3_nt: TGTGCCAGCAGCGCGGGTAGGGCGCGTTCACCCCTCCACTTT; cdr3_aa: CASSAGRARSPLHF
d_call: .; v_call: TRBV5-6; clone_size: many; j_call: TRBJ2-3; cdr3_nt: TGTGCCAGCAGCCCATCCTCTGGGGCAGATACGCAGTATTTT; cdr3_aa: CASSPSSGADTQYF
d_call: .; v_call: TRBV7-2; clone_size: many; j_call: TRBJ1-6; cdr3_nt: TGTGCCAGCAGCCGCTTTCCTGGCGGCTATAATTCACCCCTCCACTTT; cdr3_aa: CASSRFPGGYNSPLHF
d_call: .; v_call: TRBV5-5; clone_size: many; j_call: TRBJ1-2; cdr3_nt: TGTGCCAGCAGCCCCCTTTCGGTTTCGAGCGGCTACACCTTC; cdr3_aa: CASSPLSVSSGYTF
d_call: .; v_call: TRBV11-2; clone_size: many; j_call: TRBJ1-4; cdr3_nt: TGTGCCAGCAGCTTAGGGCGGACAGCCGAAAAACTGTTTTTT; cdr3_aa: CASSLGRTAEKLFF
d_call: .; v_call: TRBV5-1; clone_size: many; j_call: TRBJ2-1; cdr3_nt: TGCGCCAGCAGCTTGGAACCTTCCTACAATGAGCAGTTCTTC; cdr3_aa: CASSLEPSYNEQFF
d_call: .; v_call: TRBV11-3; clone_size: many; j_call: TRBJ2-3; cdr3_nt: TGTGCCAGCAGCTTCGGGGCTGAGGGAGATACGCAGTATTTT; cdr3_aa: CASSFGAEGDTQYF
d_call: TRBD2; v_call: TRBV20-1; clone_size: many; j_call: TRBJ2-2; cdr3_nt: TGCAGTGCTAGAGAGGGACTAGCGGGAGGAGCCGGGGAGCTGTTTTTT; cdr3_aa: CSAREGLAGGAGELFF
d_call: TRBD1; v_call: TRBV5-1; clone_size: many; j_call: TRBJ2-5; cdr3_nt: TGCGCCAGCAGCCCCGGGACAGGGGGTTACCAAGAGACCCAGTACTTC; cdr3_aa: CASSPGTGGYQETQYF
d_call: TRBD1; v_call: TRBV6-2/TRBV6-3; clone_size: many; j_call: TRBJ2-2; cdr3_nt: TGTGCCAGCAGTAGGAACTTCGGACAGGCCACCGGGGAGCTGTTTTTT; cdr3_aa: CASSRNFGQATGELFF
d_call: .; v_call: TRBV7-2; clone_size: .; j_call: TRBJ2-3; cdr3_nt: TGTGCCAGCAGCGTCCCAGTGGGGAGCCTGGATACGCAGTATTTT; cdr3_aa: CASSVPVGSLDTQYF
d_call: .; v_call: TRBV5-1; clone_size: many; j_call: TRBJ2-3; cdr3_nt: TGCGCCAGCAGCATAGCACACACAGATACGCAGTATTTT; cdr3_aa: CASSIAHTDTQYF
d_call: TRBD2; v_call: TRBV11-1; clone_size: many; j_call: TRBJ2-1; cdr3_nt: TGTGCCAGCAGCCTCCCCCCCGGGAGGGCCCGGAATGAGCAGTTCTTC; cdr3_aa: CASSLPPGRARNEQFF
d_call: .; v_call: TRBV20-1; clone_size: .; j_call: TRBJ1-4; cdr3_nt: TGCAGTGCTGTCCGGACAGCCTTGGACGAAAAACTGTTTTTT; cdr3_aa: CSAVRTALDEKLFF